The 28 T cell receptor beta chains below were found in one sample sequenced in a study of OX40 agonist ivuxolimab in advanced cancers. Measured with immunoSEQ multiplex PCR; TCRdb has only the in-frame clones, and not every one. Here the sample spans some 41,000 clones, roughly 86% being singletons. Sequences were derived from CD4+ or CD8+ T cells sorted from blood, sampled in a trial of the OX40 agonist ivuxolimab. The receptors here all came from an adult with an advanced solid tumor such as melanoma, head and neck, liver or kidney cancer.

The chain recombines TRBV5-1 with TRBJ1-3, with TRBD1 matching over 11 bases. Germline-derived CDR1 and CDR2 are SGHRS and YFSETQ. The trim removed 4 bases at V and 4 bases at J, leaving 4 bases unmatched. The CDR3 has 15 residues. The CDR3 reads CASSRDRGYGNTIYF. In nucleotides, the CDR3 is TGCGCCAGCAGCAGGGACAGGGGGTACGGAAACACCATATATTTT.

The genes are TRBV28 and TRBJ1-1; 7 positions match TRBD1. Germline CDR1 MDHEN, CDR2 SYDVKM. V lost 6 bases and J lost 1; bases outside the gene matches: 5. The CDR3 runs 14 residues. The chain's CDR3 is CASSSTGRNTEAFF. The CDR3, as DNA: TGTGCCAGCAGCTCGACAGGGCGGAACACTGAAGCTTTCTTT. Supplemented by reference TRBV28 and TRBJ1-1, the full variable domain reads DVKVTQSSRYLVKRTGEKVFLECVQDMDHENMFWYRQDPGLGLRLIYFSYDVKMKEKGDIPEGYSVSREKKERFSLILESASTNQTSMYLCASSSTGRNTEAFFGQGTRLTVV.

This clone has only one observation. CDR3 sequence (DNA): TGTGCCAGCAGTTACACGAGACAGGGAGGGACCGGGGAGCTGTTTTTT. It yields the protein CASSYTRQGGTGELFF. The V and J genes are TRBV6-5 and TRBJ2-2; D may match TRBD1 or TRBD2 (7 bases each). Trimming shortened V by 2 bases and J by 5 bases, and 15 bases separated the two germline ends. The CDR3 length is 16 residues. In germline, CDR1 is MNHEY, CDR2 SVGAGI.

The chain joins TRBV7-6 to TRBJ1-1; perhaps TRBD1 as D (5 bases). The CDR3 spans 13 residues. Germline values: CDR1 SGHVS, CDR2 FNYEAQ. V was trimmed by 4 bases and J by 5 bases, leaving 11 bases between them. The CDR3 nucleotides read TGTGCCAGCAGCTGGGACGGGGAAACTGAAGCTTTCTTT. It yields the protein CASSWDGETEAFF.

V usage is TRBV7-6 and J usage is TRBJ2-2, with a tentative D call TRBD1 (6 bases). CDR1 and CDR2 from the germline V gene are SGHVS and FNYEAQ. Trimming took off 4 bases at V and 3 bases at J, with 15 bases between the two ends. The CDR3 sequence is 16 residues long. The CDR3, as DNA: TGTGCCAGCAGCTCTTACAGGGACCTTGACACCGGGGAGCTGTTTTTT. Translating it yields CASSSYRDLDTGELFF. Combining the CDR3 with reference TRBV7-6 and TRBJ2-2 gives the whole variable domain GAGVSQSPRYKVTKRGQDVALRCDPISGHVSLYWYRQALGQGPEFLTYFNYEAQQDKSGLPNDRFSAERPEGSISTLTIQRTEQRDSAMYRCASSSYRDLDTGELFFGEGSRLTVL.

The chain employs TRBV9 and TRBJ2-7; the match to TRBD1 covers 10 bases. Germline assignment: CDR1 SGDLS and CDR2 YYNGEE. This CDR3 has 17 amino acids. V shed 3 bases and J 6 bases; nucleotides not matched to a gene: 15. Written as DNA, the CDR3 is TGTGCCAGCAGCGATCCGCTATCCGGGACAGGGGTGTCCGAGCAGTACTTC. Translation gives CASSDPLSGTGVSEQYF.

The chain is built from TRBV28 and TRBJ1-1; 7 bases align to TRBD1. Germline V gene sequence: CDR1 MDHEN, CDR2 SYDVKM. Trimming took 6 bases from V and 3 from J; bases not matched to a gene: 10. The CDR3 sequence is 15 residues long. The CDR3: CASSQGGKGDTEAFF. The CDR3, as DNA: TGTGCCAGCAGCCAGGGGGGGAAGGGGGACACTGAAGCTTTCTTT.

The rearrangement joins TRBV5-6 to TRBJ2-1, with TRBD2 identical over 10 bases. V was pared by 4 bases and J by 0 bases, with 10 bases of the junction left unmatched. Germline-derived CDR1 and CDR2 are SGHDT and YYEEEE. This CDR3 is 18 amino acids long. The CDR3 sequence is CASSTGLAGVSSYNEQFF. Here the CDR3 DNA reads TGTGCCAGCAGCACAGGCCTAGCGGGGGTTAGCTCCTACAATGAGCAGTTCTTC.

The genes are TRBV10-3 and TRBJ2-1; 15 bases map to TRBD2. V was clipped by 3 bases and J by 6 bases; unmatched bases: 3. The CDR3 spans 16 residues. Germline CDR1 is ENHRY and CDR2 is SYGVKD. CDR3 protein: CAISDSGLAGGNEQFF. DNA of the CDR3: TGTGCCATCAGTGATTCGGGACTAGCGGGGGGCAATGAGCAGTTCTTC.

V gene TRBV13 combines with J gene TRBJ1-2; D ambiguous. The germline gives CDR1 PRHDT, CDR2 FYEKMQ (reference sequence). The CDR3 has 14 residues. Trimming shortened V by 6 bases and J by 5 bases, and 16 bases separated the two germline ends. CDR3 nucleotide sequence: TGTGCCAGCAGTCATCTTCTGAAGGATTATGGCTACACCTTC. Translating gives CASSHLLKDYGYTF.

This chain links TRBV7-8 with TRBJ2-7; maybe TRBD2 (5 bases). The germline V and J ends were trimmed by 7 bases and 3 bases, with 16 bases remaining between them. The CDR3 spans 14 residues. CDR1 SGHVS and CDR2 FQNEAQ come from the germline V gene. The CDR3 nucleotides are TGTGCCAGCATTACGCGAACGGGGAGCTACGAGCAGTACTTC. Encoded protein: CASITRTGSYEQYF.

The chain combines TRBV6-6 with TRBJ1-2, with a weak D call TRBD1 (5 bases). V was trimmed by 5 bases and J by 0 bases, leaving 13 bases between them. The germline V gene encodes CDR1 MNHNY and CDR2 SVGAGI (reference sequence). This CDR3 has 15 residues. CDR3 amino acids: CASSGGGETNYGYTF. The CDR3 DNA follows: TGTGCCAGCAGTGGGGGGGGAGAGACTAACTATGGCTACACCTTC.

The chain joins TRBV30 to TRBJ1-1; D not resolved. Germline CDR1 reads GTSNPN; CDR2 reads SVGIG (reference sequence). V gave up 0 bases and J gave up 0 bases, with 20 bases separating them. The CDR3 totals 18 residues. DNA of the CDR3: TGTGCCTGGAGTGTACAACGGGCCCGACCTGGGATGAACACTGAAGCTTTCTTT. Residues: CAWSVQRARPGMNTEAFF.

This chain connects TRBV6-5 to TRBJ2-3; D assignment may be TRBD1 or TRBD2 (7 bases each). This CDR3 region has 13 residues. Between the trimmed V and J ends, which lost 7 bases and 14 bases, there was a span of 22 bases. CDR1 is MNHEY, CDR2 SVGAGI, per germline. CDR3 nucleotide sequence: TGTGCCAGCAAACGCGCAGCGGGACAGAATTTGTATTTT. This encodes CASKRAAGQNLYF.

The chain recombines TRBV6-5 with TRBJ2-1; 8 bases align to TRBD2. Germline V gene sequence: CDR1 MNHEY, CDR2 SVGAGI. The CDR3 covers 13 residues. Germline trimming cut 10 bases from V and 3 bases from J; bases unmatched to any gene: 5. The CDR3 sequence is CATDGGGYNEQFF. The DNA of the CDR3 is TGTGCCACGGACGGGGGGGGCTACAATGAGCAGTTCTTC.

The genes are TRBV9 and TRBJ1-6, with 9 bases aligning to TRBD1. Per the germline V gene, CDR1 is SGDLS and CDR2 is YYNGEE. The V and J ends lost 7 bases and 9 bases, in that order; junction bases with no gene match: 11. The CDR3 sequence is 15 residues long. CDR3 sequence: CASQGGQGFASPLHF. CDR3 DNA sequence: TGTGCCAGCCAGGGAGGACAGGGGTTCGCTTCACCCCTCCACTTT.

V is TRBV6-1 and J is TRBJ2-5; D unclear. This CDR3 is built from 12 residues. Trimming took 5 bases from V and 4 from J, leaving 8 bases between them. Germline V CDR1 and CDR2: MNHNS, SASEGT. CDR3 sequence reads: CASSLRRETQYF. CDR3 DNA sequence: TGTGCCAGCAGTTTACGCCGAGAGACCCAGTACTTC.

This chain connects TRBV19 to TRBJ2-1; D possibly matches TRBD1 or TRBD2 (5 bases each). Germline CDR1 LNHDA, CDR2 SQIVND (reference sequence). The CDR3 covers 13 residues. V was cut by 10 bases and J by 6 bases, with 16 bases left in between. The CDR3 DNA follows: TGTGCCACCGGTGAGGGACGGACCAATGAGCAGTTCTTC. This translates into CATGEGRTNEQFF.

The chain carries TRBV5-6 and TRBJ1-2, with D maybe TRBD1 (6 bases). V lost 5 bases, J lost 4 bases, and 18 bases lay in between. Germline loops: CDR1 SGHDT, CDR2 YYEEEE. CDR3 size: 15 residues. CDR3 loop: CASSWGPQGLYGYTF. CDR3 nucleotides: TGTGCCAGCAGTTGGGGACCACAGGGTCTCTATGGCTACACCTTC. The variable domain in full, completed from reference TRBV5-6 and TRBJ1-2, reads DAGVTQSPTHLIKTRGQQVTLRCSPKSGHDTVSWYQQALGQGPQFIFQYYEEEERQRGNFPDRFSGHQFPNYSSELNVNALLLGDSALYLCASSWGPQGLYGYTFGSGTRLTVV.

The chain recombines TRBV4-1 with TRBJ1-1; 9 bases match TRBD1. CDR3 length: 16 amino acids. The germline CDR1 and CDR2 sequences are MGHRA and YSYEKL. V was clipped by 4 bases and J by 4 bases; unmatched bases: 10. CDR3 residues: CASSLIHGTGTTEAFF. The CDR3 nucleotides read TGCGCCAGCAGCCTCATCCACGGGACAGGGACCACTGAAGCTTTCTTT.

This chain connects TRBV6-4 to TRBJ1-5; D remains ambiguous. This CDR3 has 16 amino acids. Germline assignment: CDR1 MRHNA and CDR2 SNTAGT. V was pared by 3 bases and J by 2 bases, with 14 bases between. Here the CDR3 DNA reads TGTGCCAGCAGTGAGGGGAGGTCTTGGGGCAATCAGCCCCAGCATTTT. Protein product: CASSEGRSWGNQPQHF.

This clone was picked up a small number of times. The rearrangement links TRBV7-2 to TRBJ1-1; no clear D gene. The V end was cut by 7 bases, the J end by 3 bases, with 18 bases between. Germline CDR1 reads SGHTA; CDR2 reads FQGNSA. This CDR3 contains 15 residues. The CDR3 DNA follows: TGTGCCAGCAACCTGCCCGGCCGGCGGGACACTGAAGCTTTCTTT. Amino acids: CASNLPGRRDTEAFF.

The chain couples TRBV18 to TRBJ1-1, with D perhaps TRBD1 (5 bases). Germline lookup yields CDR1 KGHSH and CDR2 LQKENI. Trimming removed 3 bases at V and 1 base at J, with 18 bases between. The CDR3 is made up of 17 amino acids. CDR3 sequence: CASSPKSLGTSNTEAFF. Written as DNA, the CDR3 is TGTGCCAGCTCACCGAAAAGCCTCGGGACCTCGAACACTGAAGCTTTCTTT.

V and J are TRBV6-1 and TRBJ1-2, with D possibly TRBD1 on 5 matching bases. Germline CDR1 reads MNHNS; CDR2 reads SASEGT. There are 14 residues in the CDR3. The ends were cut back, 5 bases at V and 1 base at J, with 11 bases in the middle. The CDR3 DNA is TGTGCCAGCAGTTCGGGGGATAATAACTATGGCTACACCTTC. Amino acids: CASSSGDNNYGYTF.

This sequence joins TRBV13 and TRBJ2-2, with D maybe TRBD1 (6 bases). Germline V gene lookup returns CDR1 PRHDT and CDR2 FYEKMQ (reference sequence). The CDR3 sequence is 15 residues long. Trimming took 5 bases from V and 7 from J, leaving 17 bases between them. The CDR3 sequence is CASSPTGQNIGELFF. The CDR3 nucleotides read TGTGCCAGCAGCCCCACCGGACAGAATATCGGGGAGCTGTTTTTT.

In nucleotides, the CDR3 is TGTGCCATCAGTGAAAGGGGGACTAGCGGGGGAAAGTCAGAAGATACGCAGTATTTT. Protein sequence: CAISERGTSGGKSEDTQYF. The rearrangement joins TRBV10-3 to TRBJ2-3; 14 nucleotides agree with TRBD2. This CDR3 spans 19 amino acids. V was clipped by 3 bases and J by 5 bases; unmatched bases: 13. The germline V gene encodes CDR1 ENHRY and CDR2 SYGVKD.

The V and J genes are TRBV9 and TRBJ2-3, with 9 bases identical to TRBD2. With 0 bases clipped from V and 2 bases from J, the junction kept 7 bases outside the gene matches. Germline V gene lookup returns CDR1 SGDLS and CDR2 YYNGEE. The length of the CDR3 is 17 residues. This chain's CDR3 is CASSVARGGAPTDTQYF. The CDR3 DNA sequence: TGTGCCAGCAGCGTAGCGCGCGGGGGGGCACCCACAGATACGCAGTATTTT.

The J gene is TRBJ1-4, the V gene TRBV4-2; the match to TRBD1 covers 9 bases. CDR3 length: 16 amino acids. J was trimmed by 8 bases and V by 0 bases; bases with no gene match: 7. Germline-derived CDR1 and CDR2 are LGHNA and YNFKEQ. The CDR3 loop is CASSQEAGQGREKLFF. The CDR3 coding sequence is TGTGCCAGCAGCCAAGAGGCAGGACAGGGGAGGGAAAAACTGTTTTTT.